These 25 T cell receptor beta chains originate from one sample sequenced in a study of T cells in Graves' hyperthyroidism and ophthalmopathy. Using RNA transcripts as the source, TCR beta CDR3 regions were amplified. During a first-round RT-PCR of the TCR CDR3, the HTBI primer set was used. From the multiplex PCR reads, TCRdb called clonotypes with MiXCR, one entry per CDR3 protein. In the table there are hundreds of thousands of distinct CDR3 sequences, over 15% of which are singletons. The sample taken for sequencing was blood. Receptor source: a woman between 18 and 30 years old with Graves' ophthalmopathy.

This clonotype was recorded many times. The V and J genes are TRBV5-1 and TRBJ2-1; D is perhaps TRBD2 (5 bases). Germline CDR1 reads SGHRS; CDR2 reads YFSETQ. The ends were cut back, 2 bases at V and 1 base at J, with 13 bases in the middle. This CDR3 has 16 amino acids. The CDR3 DNA reads TGCGCCAGCAGCTTTAGCGAAACTTCTTCCTACAATGAGCAGTTCTTC. Translation gives CASSFSETSSYNEQFF.

Only a few counts were recorded for this clonotype. The gene calls are TRBV24-1 and TRBJ1-5, with 9 bases matching TRBD1. The CDR3 is 16 residues long. After removal of 4 bases from V and 2 bases from J, the junction contained 5 bases not matched to a gene. The germline V gene encodes CDR1 KGHDR and CDR2 SFDVKD. CDR3 nucleotides: TGTGCCACCAGTGAGGGGGACAGGGTGGGCAATCAGCCCCAGCATTTT. Translating it yields CATSEGDRVGNQPQHF.

This clonotype occurred many times. For the CDR3, the DNA is TGTGCCTGTTCGGGACAGAGCTTGAACACTGAAGCTTTCTTT. It yields the protein CACSGQSLNTEAFF. The rearrangement joins TRBV30 to TRBJ1-1; 7 bases fit TRBD1. The germline CDR1 and CDR2 sequences are GTSNPN and SVGIG (reference sequence). V dropped 6 bases and J dropped 0; count of bases not matched to a gene: 7. The CDR3 consists of 14 residues.

The table lists this clonotype with many counts. The chain has TRBV7-9 and TRBJ1-1; D is unclear. Per the germline V gene, CDR1 is SEHNR and CDR2 is FQNEAQ (reference sequence). Trimming pared 5 bases from V and 3 bases from J, leaving 16 bases between. The CDR3 has 15 amino acids. The CDR3 sequence: CASSPPSRVDTEAFF. CDR3 DNA sequence: TGTGCCAGCAGCCCGCCTTCCCGGGTGGACACTGAAGCTTTCTTT.

Many counts were recorded for this clonotype. The J gene is TRBJ2-1, the V gene TRBV6-2 or TRBV6-3; 7 nucleotides match TRBD2. Germline assignment: CDR1 MNHEY and CDR2 SVGEGT. The CDR3 is made up of 14 amino acids. Trimming cost V 5 bases and J 3 bases; bases outside gene matches: 4. In DNA, the CDR3 is TGTGCCAGCAGTCAAAGCGGGGTCTACAATGAGCAGTTCTTC. The encoded protein is CASSQSGVYNEQFF.

This clonotype has just one count. The J gene is TRBJ2-3, the V gene TRBV7-9; 10 bases map to TRBD2. The CDR3 runs to 19 residues. Germline loops: CDR1 SEHNR, CDR2 FQNEAQ (reference sequence). Losses at the gene ends were 1 base for V and 0 bases for J; bases not matched to a gene: 10. CDR3 sequence reads: CASSLVRTSGITSTDTQYF. CDR3 sequence (DNA): TGTGCCAGCAGCTTAGTCCGCACTAGCGGGATAACTAGCACAGATACGCAGTATTTT.

Only one count was recorded for this clonotype. This chain joins TRBV28 and TRBJ2-3; the D is unclear. Germline V lookup: CDR1 MDHEN, CDR2 SYDVKM. The CDR3 is made up of 16 amino acids. Trimming pared 1 base from V and 6 bases from J, leaving 17 bases between. The CDR3 is CASSLLGLRTEDTQYF. CDR3 DNA sequence: TGTGCCAGCAGTTTATTGGGGTTAAGAACAGAGGATACGCAGTATTTT.

This clonotype showed up just a few times. The J gene is TRBJ2-2, the V gene TRBV19; D may match TRBD1 or TRBD2 (5 bases each). Germline V lookup: CDR1 LNHDA, CDR2 SQIVND (reference sequence). This CDR3 contains 14 residues. V was clipped by 5 bases and J by 6 bases, with 13 bases between them. CDR3 DNA sequence: TGTGCCAGTAGTGTCCGGGACCTAGCCGGGGAGCTGTTTTTT. It specifies CASSVRDLAGELFF.

This clonotype was counted ten times or more. The chain joins TRBV30 to TRBJ1-1; D unresolved. Germline loops: CDR1 GTSNPN, CDR2 SVGIG (reference sequence). This CDR3 contains 13 residues. V gave up 4 bases and J gave up 4 bases, with 13 bases separating them. The DNA for the CDR3 is TGTGCCTGGAATTTGTACGGTTCCACTGAAGCTTTCTTT. As protein: CAWNLYGSTEAFF. The variable domain in full, with the rest retrieved from reference TRBV30 and TRBJ1-1, is SQTIHQWPATLVQPVGSPLSLECTVEGTSNPNLYWYRQAAGRGLQLLFYSVGIGQISSEVPQNLSASRPQDRQFILSSKKLLLSDSGFYLCAWNLYGSTEAFFGQGTRLTVV.

This clonotype was recorded at least ten times. CDR3 DNA sequence: TGTGCCTGGAGCGCCCCGGGGTCTAACTATGGCTACACCTTC. This gives the protein CAWSAPGSNYGYTF. The chain uses TRBV30 and TRBJ1-2; D not certain. Germline V gives CDR1 GTSNPN, CDR2 SVGIG (reference sequence). The CDR3 is 14 residues long. V shed 3 bases and J shed 0 bases, with 11 bases lying between them.

This rearrangement joins TRBV6-5 to TRBJ1-2, with 7 bases lining up with TRBD1. Germline V gene data show CDR1 as MNHEY and CDR2 as SVGAGI. The CDR3 is 15 amino acids. The V gene end was trimmed by 1 base and the J gene end by 4 bases; junction bases not matched to a gene: 6. The CDR3 reads CASSYYRGDVYGYTF. The DNA of the CDR3 is TGTGCCAGCAGTTACTACAGGGGTGACGTCTATGGCTACACCTTC.

The chain couples TRBV5-8 to TRBJ2-2; the D gene is possibly TRBD2 (6 bases). CDR1 is SGHTS, CDR2 YDEGEE, per germline. The V end lost 6 bases, the J end lost 4 bases, and 13 bases lay between the germline ends. This CDR3 comprises 14 residues. The CDR3 DNA is TGTGCCAGCACCCGCCTGGGGGGCACCGGGGAGCTGTTTTTT. The encoded protein is CASTRLGGTGELFF.

This clonotype was counted at least ten times. The rearrangement links TRBV7-2 to TRBJ1-6, with TRBD1 matching over 8 bases. Trimming at V came to 5 bases and at J to 5 bases, leaving 5 bases not matched to a gene. This CDR3 is built from 15 residues. Germline V gene lookup returns CDR1 SGHTA and CDR2 FQGNSA. The CDR3 DNA follows: TGTGCCAGCAGCGTAATGGACAGGGATAATTCACCCCTCCACTTT. Its protein is CASSVMDRDNSPLHF.

This clonotype was picked up many times. The genes are TRBV28 and TRBJ2-3, with 7 nucleotides matching TRBD1. V lost 4 bases and J lost 4; bases outside the gene matches: 5. The CDR3 spans 14 residues. In germline, CDR1 is MDHEN, CDR2 SYDVKM. For the CDR3, the DNA is TGTGCCAGCAGTTACAGGGGTATGTCAGATACGCAGTATTTT. It encodes CASSYRGMSDTQYF.

This clonotype was seen repeatedly, ten times or more. The chain has TRBV27 and TRBJ2-1; D not certain. CDR3 length: 13 amino acids. Trimming cost V 0 bases and J 5 bases, with 5 bases left between them. In germline, CDR1 is MNHEY, CDR2 SMNVEV (reference sequence). CDR3 DNA: TGTGCCAGCAGTTTATCGAACGACAATGAGCAGTTCTTC. Protein: CASSLSNDNEQFF.

This clonotype was detected many times. The genes are TRBV7-2 and TRBJ2-3; D perhaps matches TRBD1 (6 bases). CDR1 SGHTA and CDR2 FQGNSA come from the germline V gene. Trimming took off 5 bases at V and 3 bases at J, with 15 bases between the two ends. The CDR3 has 15 amino acids. CDR3 nucleotide sequence: TGTGCCAGCAGCAGTTGGACAGAATCGACAGATACGCAGTATTTT. Translated, it gives CASSSWTESTDTQYF. The full variable domain, with the rest looked up from reference TRBV7-2 and TRBJ2-3, is GAGVSQSPSNKVTEKGKDVELRCDPISGHTALYWYRQSLGQGLEFLIYFQGNSAPDKSGLPSDRFSAERTGGSVSTLTIQRTQQEDSAVYLCASSSWTESTDTQYFGPGTRLTVL.

The rearrangement links TRBV6-6 to TRBJ1-4, with 7 positions matching TRBD1. The CDR3 extends over 15 amino acids. Germline V lookup: CDR1 MNHNY, CDR2 SVGAGI (reference sequence). The V gene end was trimmed by 0 bases and the J gene end by 7 bases; junction bases not matched to a gene: 5. Here the CDR3 DNA reads TGTGCCAGCAGTTACTCGAGGGGGCCAGGTGAAAAACTGTTTTTT. Translation: CASSYSRGPGEKLFF.

This clonotype was found many times. The chain recombines TRBV28 with TRBJ2-7; D might be TRBD1 (5 bases). V lost 5 bases to trimming and J lost 1 base, with 9 bases between them. The germline V gene has CDR1 MDHEN and CDR2 SYDVKM. The CDR3 covers 13 residues. The chain's CDR3 is CASSPGFSYEQYF. In DNA, the CDR3 is TGTGCCAGCAGTCCAGGGTTTTCCTACGAGCAGTACTTC.

The chain joins TRBV27 to TRBJ2-1; D is perhaps TRBD2 (6 bases). V was cut by 1 base and J by 5 bases, with 12 bases left in between. Germline CDR1 MNHEY, CDR2 SMNVEV (reference sequence). The CDR3 sequence is 15 residues long. CDR3 amino acids: CASSLLGRFDNEQFF. CDR3 DNA sequence: TGTGCCAGCAGTTTATTAGGGAGGTTTGACAATGAGCAGTTCTTC.

The table lists this clonotype with a few counts. V and J are TRBV11-1 and TRBJ2-7, with D hard to call. Germline CDR1 is SGHAT and CDR2 is FQDESV (reference sequence). The CDR3 loop spans 14 amino acids. Trimming left V 1 base short and J 7 bases short, with 14 bases between. The CDR3 protein is CASSLDTAVREQYF. The CDR3, as DNA: TGTGCCAGCAGCTTAGACACAGCTGTACGGGAGCAGTACTTC.

V usage is TRBV7-9 and J usage is TRBJ2-1; weak D call: TRBD1 (5 bases). CDR3 length: 19 amino acids. Germline V gene data show CDR1 as SEHNR and CDR2 as FQNEAQ (reference sequence). Trimming took off 2 bases at V and 0 bases at J, with 20 bases between the two ends. CDR3 sequence reads: CASSLLSSAGFSSYNEQFF. The DNA of the CDR3 is TGTGCCAGCAGCTTACTTTCATCTGCAGGGTTCAGCTCCTACAATGAGCAGTTCTTC.

This clonotype was seen a few times. This chain connects TRBV3-1 to TRBJ1-2; a weak D match, TRBD1 (5 bases). The CDR3 loop spans 15 amino acids. V lost 0 bases, J lost 4 bases, and 12 bases lay in between. Germline CDR1 reads LGHDT; CDR2 reads YNNKEL (reference sequence). This CDR3 is CASSQDPIGGYGYTF. In nucleotides, the CDR3 is TGTGCCAGCAGCCAAGATCCCATCGGGGGCTATGGCTACACCTTC.

About this clonotype itself: An end of the junction differs from the germline gene, which may be a read error. The chain joins TRBV28 to TRBJ1-4; D is undetermined. Germline lookup yields CDR1 MDHEN and CDR2 SYDVKM. The CDR3 consists of 14 residues. For the CDR3, the DNA is TGTGTCAGCAGTTTGTCTGCAACTAATGAAAAACTGTTTTTT. Its translation: CVSSLSATNEKLFF.

This clonotype showed up just a few times. The chain joins TRBV5-1 to TRBJ2-3, with D possibly TRBD2 on 7 matching bases. The germline CDR1 and CDR2 sequences are SGHRS and YFSETQ. This CDR3 is 15 amino acids long. V gave up 4 bases and J gave up 3 bases, with 15 bases separating them. CDR3 residues: CASSVLGGATDTQYF. The CDR3 DNA is TGCGCCAGCAGCGTGTTAGGGGGGGCAACAGATACGCAGTATTTT.

This clonotype was detected many times. Just one base apart from a much larger clone, this may be a read error. The chain joins TRBV9 to TRBJ1-1; 11 bases fit TRBD1. From germline, CDR1 is SGDLS and CDR2 YYNGEE. V shed 2 bases, J shed 3 bases, and the junction held 0 bases outside the gene matches. This CDR3 has 14 amino acids. CDR3 residues: CASSVGQGDTEAFF. DNA for the CDR3: TGTGCCAGCAGCGTGGGACAGGGGGACACTGAAGCTTTCTTT.